These 11 T cell receptor beta chains were all obtained from the same sample, sequenced in a study of shared T cell receptors in the human thymus (dated by TCRdb to 2020 to 2023). The library relied on the immunoSEQ multiplex PCR assay. TCRdb limited this immuneACCESS table to in-frame rearrangements with V and J called. A share of clones is missing; checked studies link under half to unresolved V genes, and the rest is unexplained. This sample lists hundreds of thousands of clones; around 87% were detected once. The top ten constitute roughly 0.0087% of the sample. The data were also submitted as part of a second study, on human thymus T cells.

Sequencing used thymocytes. The source is a boy under two years old with a congenital heart defect. Donor details come from another sample of the same person, matched by shared clones.

V is TRBV2 and J is TRBJ2-7; no clear D. The germline V and J ends were trimmed by 0 bases and 6 bases, with 9 bases remaining between them. Germline CDR1 reads SNHLY; CDR2 reads FYNNEI. The CDR3 contains 13 residues. In nucleotides, the CDR3 is TGTGCCAGCAGTGAAGCGCTAATCTCCGAGCAGTACTTC. It yields the protein CASSEALISEQYF.

The gene calls are TRBV15 and TRBJ2-1; no definite D call. V was trimmed by 0 bases and J by 7 bases, leaving 7 bases between them. Per the germline V gene, CDR1 is LNHNV and CDR2 is YYDKDF (reference sequence). The CDR3 spans 13 residues. CDR3 in DNA: TGTGCCACCAGCAGAGATCCCGGTAATGAGCAGTTCTTC. This encodes CATSRDPGNEQFF.

The chain recombines TRBV28 with TRBJ2-7; TRBD1 agrees at 8 bases. CDR1 is MDHEN, CDR2 SYDVKM, per germline. Trimming removed 5 bases from V and 2 bases from J; junction bases left unmatched: 14. The CDR3 is 17 amino acids. The CDR3 region has the DNA TGTGCCAGCAGTCAATACGCGACAGGGGATCGGACCTACGAGCAGTACTTC. Translated, it gives CASSQYATGDRTYEQYF.

The chain carries TRBV19 and TRBJ1-4, with a tentative D call TRBD1 (5 bases). The V end was cut by 6 bases, the J end by 5 bases, with 13 bases between. Germline CDR1 and CDR2: LNHDA and SQIVND (reference sequence). This CDR3 is built from 14 residues. CDR3 sequence (DNA): TGTGCCAGTAGAGGGCAGGGCTGGAATGAAAAACTGTTTTTT. This gives the protein CASRGQGWNEKLFF. Drawing the rest from reference TRBV19 and TRBJ1-4, the complete variable domain is DGGITQSPKYLFRKEGQNVTLSCEQNLNHDAMYWYRQDPGQGLRLIYYSQIVNDFQKGDIAEGYSVSREKKESFPLTVTSAQKNPTAFYLCASRGQGWNEKLFFGSGTQLSVL.

The chain has TRBV11-3 and TRBJ2-1; D perhaps matches TRBD2 (6 bases). V dropped 5 bases and J dropped 2 bases, with 13 bases sitting between them. Germline V gene sequence: CDR1 SGHNT, CDR2 YENEEA. The CDR3 extends over 15 amino acids. CDR3 sequence reads: CASSRGGGPYNEQFF. DNA of the CDR3: TGTGCCAGCAGCCGGGGAGGAGGGCCCTACAATGAGCAGTTCTTC.

As regards this clone: The germline gene is not matched at one end of the junction; a read error may be the cause. The rearrangement uses TRBV4-1 and TRBJ1-2; TRBD1 is a possible D gene (6 bases). The CDR3 is 15 residues long. Germline lookup yields CDR1 MGHRA and CDR2 YSYEKL. The CDR3 spells CASSQDLGQYYGYPF. CDR3 nucleotide sequence: TGCGCCAGCAGCCAGGACCTTGGACAGTACTATGGCTACCCCTTC.

The CDR3 sequence: CASSAPGLAGVGETQYF. CDR3 sequence (DNA): TGTGCCAGCAGCGCCCCCGGACTAGCGGGAGTGGGAGAGACCCAGTACTTC. The V call is TRBV7-2, the J call TRBJ2-5; 13 bases are shared with TRBD2. V shed 5 bases, J shed 4 bases, and the junction held 10 bases outside the gene matches. The CDR3 has 17 residues. The germline CDR1 and CDR2 sequences are SGHTA and FQGNSA.

V usage is TRBV5-1 and J usage is TRBJ1-1, with 7 bases identical to TRBD1. Trimming took 0 bases from V and 0 from J; bases not matched to a gene: 5. The CDR3 is 16 amino acids. CDR1 SGHRS and CDR2 YFSETQ come from the germline V gene. This CDR3 is CASSLGRGPMNTEAFF. The CDR3 bases are TGCGCCAGCAGCTTGGGGAGGGGGCCTATGAACACTGAAGCTTTCTTT.

This clone was observed once. The V call is TRBV19, the J call TRBJ1-1; D is possibly TRBD1 (5 bases). The CDR3 loop spans 17 amino acids. Deletions cut 5 bases from V and 0 bases from J, with 19 bases between. CDR1 is LNHDA, CDR2 SQIVND, per germline (reference sequence). CDR3 in amino acids: CASSHGVGGPMNTEAFF. The CDR3 DNA reads as TGTGCCAGTAGTCACGGTGTGGGGGGACCCATGAACACTGAAGCTTTCTTT.

The chain recombines TRBV28 with TRBJ2-7, with D possibly TRBD1 on 5 matching bases. The CDR3 contains 13 residues. Looked up from germline, CDR1 is MDHEN and CDR2 is SYDVKM. Trimming left V 7 bases short and J 3 bases short, with 13 bases between. This CDR3 reads CASKSDSHYEQYF. Here the CDR3 DNA reads TGTGCCAGCAAAAGTGACAGCCACTACGAGCAGTACTTC.

The chain has TRBV19 and TRBJ1-1; D is unresolved. CDR3 length: 12 amino acids. Trimming left V 5 bases short and J 4 bases short, with 8 bases between. Germline V gene sequence: CDR1 LNHDA, CDR2 SQIVND (reference sequence). CDR3 in DNA: TGTGCCAGTAGTGGAGGTATCACTGAAGCTTTCTTT. Its translation is CASSGGITEAFF.